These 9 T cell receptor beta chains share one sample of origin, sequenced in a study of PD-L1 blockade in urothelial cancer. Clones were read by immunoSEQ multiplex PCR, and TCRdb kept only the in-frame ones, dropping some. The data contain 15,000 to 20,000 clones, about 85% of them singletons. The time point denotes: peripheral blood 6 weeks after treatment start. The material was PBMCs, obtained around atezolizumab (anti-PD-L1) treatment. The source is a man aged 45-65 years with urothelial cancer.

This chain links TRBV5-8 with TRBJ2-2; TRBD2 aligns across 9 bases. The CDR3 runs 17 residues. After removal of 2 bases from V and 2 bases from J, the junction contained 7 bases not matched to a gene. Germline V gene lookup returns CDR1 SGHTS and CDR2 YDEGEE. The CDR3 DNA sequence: TGTGCCAGCAGCTTCCCATATAGCGGGGGAAACACCGGGGAGCTGTTTTTT. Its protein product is CASSFPYSGGNTGELFF.

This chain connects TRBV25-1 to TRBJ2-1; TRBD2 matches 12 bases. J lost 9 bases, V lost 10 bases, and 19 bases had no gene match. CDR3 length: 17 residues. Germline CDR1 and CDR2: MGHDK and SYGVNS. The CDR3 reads CATQTSGSLVPTSEQFF. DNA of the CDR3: TGTGCCACCCAGACTAGCGGGAGTCTCGTCCCCACTAGTGAGCAGTTCTTC.

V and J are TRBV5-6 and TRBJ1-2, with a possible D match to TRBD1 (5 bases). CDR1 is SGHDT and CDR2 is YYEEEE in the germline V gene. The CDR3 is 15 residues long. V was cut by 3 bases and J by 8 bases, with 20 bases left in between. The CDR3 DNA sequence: TGTGCCAGCAGCTGGGCCCTGGGAGGGGTTGGCGGCTACACCTTC. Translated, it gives CASSWALGGVGGYTF.

CDR3 DNA sequence: TGTGCCAGTAGTCAGGCATGGATGAACACTGAAGCTTTCTTT. The encoded protein is CASSQAWMNTEAFF. The chain employs TRBV19 and TRBJ1-1, with unresolved D. The CDR3 consists of 14 residues. Germline V gives CDR1 LNHDA, CDR2 SQIVND (reference sequence). The germline V and J ends were trimmed by 5 bases and 0 bases, with 10 bases remaining between them.

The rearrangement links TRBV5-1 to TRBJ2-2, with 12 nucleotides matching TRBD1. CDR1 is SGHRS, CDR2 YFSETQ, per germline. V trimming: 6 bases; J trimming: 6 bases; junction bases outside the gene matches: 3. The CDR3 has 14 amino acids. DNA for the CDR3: TGCGCCAGCACCGGGACAGGGGGCCCCGGGGAGCTGTTTTTT. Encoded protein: CASTGTGGPGELFF.

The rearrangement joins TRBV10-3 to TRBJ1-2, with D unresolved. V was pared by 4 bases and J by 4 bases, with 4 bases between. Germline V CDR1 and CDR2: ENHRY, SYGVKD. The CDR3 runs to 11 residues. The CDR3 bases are TGTGCCATCAGTGGCAGCTATGGCTACACCTTC. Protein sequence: CAISGSYGYTF.

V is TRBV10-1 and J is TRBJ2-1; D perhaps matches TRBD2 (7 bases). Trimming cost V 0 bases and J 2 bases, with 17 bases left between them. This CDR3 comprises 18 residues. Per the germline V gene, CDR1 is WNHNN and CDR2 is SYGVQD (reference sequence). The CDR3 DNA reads TGCGCCAGCAGTGAGTCAAGGGGGGGGGCGCCTGCCTACAATGAGCAGTTCTTC. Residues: CASSESRGGAPAYNEQFF.

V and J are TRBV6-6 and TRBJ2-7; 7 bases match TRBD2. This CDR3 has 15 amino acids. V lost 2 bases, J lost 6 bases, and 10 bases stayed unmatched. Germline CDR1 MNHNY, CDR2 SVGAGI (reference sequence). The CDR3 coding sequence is TGTGCCAGCAGTTACCTGCCTAGCGGCCTAAGCGAGCAGTACGTC. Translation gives CASSYLPSGLSEQYV.

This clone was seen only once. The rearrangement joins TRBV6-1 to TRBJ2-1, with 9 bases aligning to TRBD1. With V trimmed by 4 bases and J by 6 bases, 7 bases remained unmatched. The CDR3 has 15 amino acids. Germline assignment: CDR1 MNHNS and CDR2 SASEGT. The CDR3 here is CASSGTGGRVNEQFF. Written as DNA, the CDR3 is TGTGCCAGCAGTGGAACAGGGGGCCGGGTCAATGAGCAGTTCTTC.